Below, 12 T cell receptor beta chains from the same sample are listed, as sequenced in a study of identical twins. From the 5' RACE reads, TCRdb called clonotypes with MiXCR, one entry per CDR3 protein. The data contain roughly 490,000 distinct CDR3 sequences, over 11% of them singletons. Another study also made use of these data, one on yellow fever vaccine responses in identical twins.

The source material was CD4+ T cells sorted from blood. The source is a woman aged 18-35 years in good health.

This clonotype was counted ten times or more. The chain couples TRBV7-9 to TRBJ1-3; TRBD1 matches 10 bases. The CDR3 has 12 residues. Germline CDR1 and CDR2: SEHNR and FQNEAQ (reference sequence). V shed 7 bases and J 16 bases; nucleotides not matched to a gene: 10. The CDR3 is CASTDRGQSAYF. The CDR3, as DNA: TGTGCCAGCACCGACAGGGGGCAGTCGGCGTATTTT.

This clonotype was detected only a few times. The rearrangement uses TRBV24-1 and TRBJ2-3; no clear D. V was cut by 6 bases and J by 6 bases, with 12 bases left in between. Germline V CDR1 and CDR2: KGHDR, SFDVKD. The CDR3 is made up of 13 amino acids. The CDR3 DNA is TGTGCCACCAGTATTCTGAACGGGGATACGCAGTATTTT. Translating gives CATSILNGDTQYF.

This clonotype was observed at least ten times. The chain recombines TRBV12-3 or TRBV12-4 with TRBJ1-3; D gene unclear. This CDR3 contains 15 residues. V lost 8 bases and J lost 0, with 14 bases in between. This CDR3 reads CASLQQRYSGNTIYF. CDR3 sequence (DNA): TGTGCCAGCCTCCAGCAGCGGTACTCTGGAAACACCATATATTTT.

This clonotype was picked up many times. The V call is TRBV7-2, the J call TRBJ2-5, with 10 bases identical to TRBD1. The CDR3 extends over 14 amino acids. Germline V gene sequence: CDR1 SGHTA, CDR2 FQGNSA. The V segment lost 3 bases and the J segment 5 bases; nucleotides outside the gene matches: 3. The CDR3 here is CASSFRTGGETQYF. The CDR3 coding sequence is TGTGCCAGCAGCTTCAGGACAGGGGGGGAGACCCAGTACTTC.

The chain has TRBV7-8 and TRBJ2-7; tentative D call: TRBD1 (5 bases). The CDR3 length is 15 residues. V dropped 1 base and J dropped 3 bases, with 13 bases sitting between them. Germline assignment: CDR1 SGHVS and CDR2 FQNEAQ. The CDR3 bases are TGTGCCAGCAGCTTAGGGACCGATGGACACTACGAGCAGTACTTC. Its translation: CASSLGTDGHYEQYF.

The chain uses TRBV6-2 or TRBV6-3 and TRBJ2-5; possible D gene TRBD1, 6 bases. This CDR3 contains 16 residues. Germline-derived CDR1 and CDR2 are MNHEY and SVGEGT. Trimming cost V 0 bases and J 2 bases, with 13 bases left between them. CDR3 coding DNA: TGTGCCAGCAGTTACTCGGGGGACACTAGACAAGAGACCCAGTACTTC. This gives the protein CASSYSGDTRQETQYF.

Many counts were recorded for this clonotype. The rearrangement uses TRBV12-3 or TRBV12-4 and TRBJ2-7; possibly TRBD2 for D (7 bases). This CDR3 spans 15 amino acids. V was shortened by 2 bases and J by 0 bases, with 11 bases between the two germline ends. CDR3 loop: CASSLRGGNSYEQYF. The DNA of the CDR3 is TGTGCCAGCAGTTTAAGGGGGGGCAACTCCTACGAGCAGTACTTC.

This clonotype has just a few counts. This rearrangement joins TRBV27 to TRBJ2-3; 12 bases fit TRBD2. Germline CDR1 MNHEY, CDR2 SMNVEV (reference sequence). V lost 5 bases and J lost 3; bases outside the gene matches: 3. This CDR3 has 15 amino acids. Here the CDR3 reads CASSQTSGRTDTQYF. The CDR3 DNA follows: TGTGCCAGCAGTCAGACTAGCGGGAGAACAGATACGCAGTATTTT.

This clonotype occurred a few times. The genes are TRBV29-1 and TRBJ2-1; no firm D call. The CDR3 totals 14 residues. V lost 0 bases, J lost 6 bases, and 12 bases lay in between. Germline lookup yields CDR1 SQVTM and CDR2 ANQGSEA. The CDR3 bases are TGCAGCGTTGAAGATCGGTCAGGATCCAATGAGCAGTTCTTC. It is translated as CSVEDRSGSNEQFF.

CDR3 residues: CASTPGVGGNSPLHF. In DNA, the CDR3 is TGCGCCAGCACCCCAGGGGTAGGTGGAAATTCACCCCTCCACTTT. The chain combines TRBV10-2 with TRBJ1-6, with TRBD1 as a possible D gene (6 bases). Germline loops: CDR1 WSHSY, CDR2 SAAADI. This CDR3 region has 15 residues. V was cut by 7 bases and J by 7 bases, with 17 bases left in between.

This chain links TRBV9 with TRBJ2-7; D is perhaps TRBD1 (6 bases). CDR1 is SGDLS, CDR2 YYNGEE, per germline. The germline V and J ends were trimmed by 7 bases and 7 bases, with 18 bases remaining between them. The CDR3 runs 13 residues. The CDR3 reads CASQTGTMGEQYF. CDR3 in DNA: TGTGCCAGCCAGACAGGAACCATGGGGGAGCAGTACTTC.

The chain couples TRBV2 to TRBJ1-2; TRBD1 is a possible D gene (5 bases). This CDR3 contains 16 residues. V lost 3 bases and J lost 4, with 18 bases in between. Looked up from germline, CDR1 is SNHLY and CDR2 is FYNNEI. The CDR3 here is CASSEGKWTGLYGYTF. The CDR3, as DNA: TGTGCCAGCAGTGAGGGTAAATGGACGGGGCTCTATGGCTACACCTTC.